This T cell receptor beta chain was recorded in a study of T cells after yellow fever vaccination. This clonotype was seen only a few times. What it recognizes is unknown. General study results and limits: Boosting was followed by the reappearance of most primary-vaccination clones (around 95% CD4, about 89% CD8).

TCRdb redid the calling of the 5' RACE reads with MiXCR, one entry per CDR3 protein. Of about 75,000 distinct CDR3 sequences listed, around 7% are singletons. The sample was CD8+ T cells sorted from PBMCs, taken 9 to 10 days after the first yellow fever vaccination. The TCR sequence derives from a man between 18 and 29 years old who received the YFV17D yellow fever vaccine.

CDR3 sequence: CASSLGQGAIHEQYF. DNA for the CDR3: TGCGCCAGCAGCTTGGGACAGGGGGCGATACACGAGCAGTACTTC. V is TRBV5-1 and J is TRBJ2-7, with 10 bases matching TRBD1. The ends lost 0 bases at V and 5 bases at J; junction bases unmatched: 5. CDR1 and CDR2 (germline): SGHRS, YFSETQ. The CDR3 is 15 residues long.